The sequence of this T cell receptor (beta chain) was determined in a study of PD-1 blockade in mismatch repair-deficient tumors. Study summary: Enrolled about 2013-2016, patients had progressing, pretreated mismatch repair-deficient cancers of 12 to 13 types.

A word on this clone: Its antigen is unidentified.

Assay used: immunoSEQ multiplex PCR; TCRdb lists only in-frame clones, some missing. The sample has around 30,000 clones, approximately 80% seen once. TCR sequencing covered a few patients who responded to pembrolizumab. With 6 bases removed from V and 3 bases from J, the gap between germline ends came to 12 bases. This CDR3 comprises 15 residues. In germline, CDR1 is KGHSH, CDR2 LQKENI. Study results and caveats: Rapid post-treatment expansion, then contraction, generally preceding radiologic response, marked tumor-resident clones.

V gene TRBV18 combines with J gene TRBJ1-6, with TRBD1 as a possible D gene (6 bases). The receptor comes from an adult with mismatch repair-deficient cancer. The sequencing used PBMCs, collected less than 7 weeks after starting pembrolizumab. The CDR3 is CASSTTGNYNSPLHF. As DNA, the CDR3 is TGTGCCAGCTCTACGACAGGAAACTATAATTCACCCCTCCACTTT. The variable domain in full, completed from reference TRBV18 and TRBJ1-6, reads NAGVMQNPRHLVRRRGQEARLRCSPMKGHSHVYWYRQLPEEGLKFMVYLQKENIIDESGMPKERFSAEFPKEGPSILRIQQVVRGDSAAYFCASSTTGNYNSPLHFGNGTRLTVT.